A selection of T cell receptor beta chains follows, all from one sample in a study of control samples from healthy donors and cancer patients. TCRdb keeps only in-frame clones here, not all; method: immunoSEQ multiplex PCR. Seen here are around 100,000 clones, roughly 90% observed once, and the top ten hold over 15%. Sequenced sample: blood. These receptors were taken from a woman aged 45-59 years in good health. Both conserved end residues are part of each CDR3. The order of the fields is J gene, D gene, clone size, V gene, CDR3 DNA, CDR3 protein. A D gene is named only where the DNA matches it firmly. Expanded clones are given a class, and other clones once, few, many or no size at all.

TRBJ2-2	TRBD2	NA	TRBV6-5	TGTGCCAGCAGTTACTTGGGCGGGAGAGCCGGGGAGCTGTTTTTT	CASSYLGGRAGELFF
TRBJ2-2	TRBD2	NA	TRBV5-8	TGTGCCAGCAGCCGTAGCGGGGGGCTGGACACCGGGGAGCTGTTTTTT	CASSRSGGLDTGELFF
TRBJ1-3	NA	NA	TRBV6-1	TGTGCCAGCAGTGAAGAAGCCTCCTACTCTGGAAACACCATATATTTT	CASSEEASYSGNTIYF
TRBJ1-1	NA	NA	TRBV7-2	TGTGCCAGCAGCTTACAGGCTTTGAACACTGAAGCTTTCTTT	CASSLQALNTEAFF
TRBJ1-4	NA	NA	TRBV12-5	TGTGCTAGTGGTGGCAGGAGGGATAATGAAAAACTGTTTTTT	CASGGRRDNEKLFF
TRBJ1-6	NA	NA	TRBV5-5	TGTGCCAGCAGCTTGGAGCCGAGGTCCTATAATTCACCCCTCCACTTT	CASSLEPRSYNSPLHF
TRBJ2-5	NA	NA	TRBV9	TGTGCCAGCAGCGTAGAGGGGGCGGGAGTACCTCAAGAGACCCAGTACTTC	CASSVEGAGVPQETQYF
TRBJ1-2	TRBD1	NA	TRBV30	TGTGCCTGGAGCCTAGTCCGGGACAGCTTTCCTTATGGCTACACCTTC	CAWSLVRDSFPYGYTF
TRBJ2-7	NA	once	TRBV10-2	TGCGCCAGCAGTGAGTCCGTTTTATGGGGGGCTTCCTACGAGCAGTACTTC	CASSESVLWGASYEQYF
TRBJ1-1	NA	NA	TRBV15	TGTGCCACCAGCTCCCACAGGGAAACTGAAGCTTTCTTT	CATSSHRETEAFF
TRBJ1-4	NA	NA	TRBV7-2	TGTGCCAGCAGCCCGAGGCAGGGAGCGGGGACTAATGAAAAACTGTTTTTT	CASSPRQGAGTNEKLFF
TRBJ2-5	NA	NA	TRBV9	TGTGCCAGCAGCGTAGGGCAGGGGAATCTCCGGGAGACCCAGTACTTC	CASSVGQGNLRETQYF
TRBJ2-1	TRBD2	NA	TRBV7-8	TGTGCCAGCAGCCCTCGCCCCGGGACTAGCGCTGAGCAGTTCTTC	CASSPRPGTSAEQFF
TRBJ2-3	NA	NA	TRBV30	TGTGCCTGGAGTTGGTCCGCAGATACGCAGTATTTT	CAWSWSADTQYF
TRBJ2-1	TRBD2	NA	TRBV4-3	TGCGCCAGCAGCCAAGGTGAGCTAGCGGGCAATGAGCAGTTCTTC	CASSQGELAGNEQFF
TRBJ1-5	TRBD1	NA	TRBV19	TGTGCCAGTTCCCGGACAGGGGGCAATCAGCCCCAGCATTTT	CASSRTGGNQPQHF
TRBJ2-6	TRBD1	NA	TRBV4-1	TGCGCCAGCAGCCAACTACTTAGACAGGGTTTATTCTCTGGGGCCAACGTCCTGACTTTC	CASSQLLRQGLFSGANVLTF
TRBJ1-3	NA	NA	TRBV7-9	TGTGCCGGTAGACAGAGCTCTGGAAACACCATATATTTT	CAGRQSSGNTIYF
TRBJ1-1	NA	NA	TRBV11-2	TGTGCCAGCAGCTTACCCCCCAGACAGACAATGAACACTGAAGCTTTCTTT	CASSLPPRQTMNTEAFF
TRBJ1-5	NA	NA	TRBV27	TGTGCCAGCAGTTTATCACAGGCATACTATCAGCCCCAGCATTTT	CASSLSQAYYQPQHF
TRBJ2-3	TRBD2	NA	TRBV6-5	TGTGCCAGCAGACTAGCGGGAGGGCCAGATACGCAGTATTTT	CASRLAGGPDTQYF
TRBJ2-3	TRBD1	NA	TRBV27	TGTGCCAGCAGTCCCGATACCGGGACAGTCTTCACAGATACGCAGTATTTT	CASSPDTGTVFTDTQYF
TRBJ1-4	NA	NA	TRBV7-9	TGTGCCAGCAGTTTCGACACAGGGCGAAAACTGTTTTTT	CASSFDTGRKLFF
TRBJ2-1	TRBD2	NA	TRBV7-6	TGTGCCAGCACCGCCCCGGAGCGGGAGGGGGGTGGATACAATGAGCAGTTCTTC	CASTAPEREGGGYNEQFF